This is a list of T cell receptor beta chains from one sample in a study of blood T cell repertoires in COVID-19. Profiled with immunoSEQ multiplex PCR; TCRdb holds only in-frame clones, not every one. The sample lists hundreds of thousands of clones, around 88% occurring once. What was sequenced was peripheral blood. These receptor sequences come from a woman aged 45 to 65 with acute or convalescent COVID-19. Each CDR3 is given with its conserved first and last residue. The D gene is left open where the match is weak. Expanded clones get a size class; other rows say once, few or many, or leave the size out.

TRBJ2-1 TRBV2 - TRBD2 CARQREREIYNEQFF TGTGCCAGACAACGAGAGCGGGAGATATACAATGAGCAGTTCTTC
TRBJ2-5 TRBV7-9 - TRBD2 CASSFYSSGSGGETQYF TGTGCCAGCAGCTTTTATTCTAGCGGGAGTGGTGGAGAGACCCAGTACTTC
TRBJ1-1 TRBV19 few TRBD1 CASRPRTGTTEAFF TGTGCCAGTAGGCCTAGGACAGGGACCACTGAAGCTTTCTTT
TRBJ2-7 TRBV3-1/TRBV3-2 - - CASSQVWGAGYEQYF TGTGCCAGCAGCCAAGTATGGGGAGCCGGCTACGAGCAGTACTTC
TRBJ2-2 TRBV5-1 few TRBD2 CASSYPGTSGRSGELFF TGCGCCAGCAGCTATCCCGGGACTAGCGGGCGGAGCGGGGAGCTGTTTTTT
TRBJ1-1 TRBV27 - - CASRGRPTEAFF TGTGCCAGTAGAGGGCGCCCCACTGAAGCTTTCTTT
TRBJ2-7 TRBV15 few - CATRGGDEQYF TGTGCCACACGAGGGGGGGACGAGCAGTACTTC
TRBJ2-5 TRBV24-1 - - CATSDSPTADRETQYF TGTGCCACCAGTGATTCGCCTACAGCCGACCGGGAGACCCAGTACTTC
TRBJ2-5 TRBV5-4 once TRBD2 CASSLVPSLAVQETQYF TGTGCCAGCAGCTTGGTCCCCAGCCTAGCGGTCCAAGAGACCCAGTACTTC
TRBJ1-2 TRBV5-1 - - CASSLVTNNYGYTF TGCGCCAGCAGCTTGGTTACAAACAACTATGGCTACACCTTC
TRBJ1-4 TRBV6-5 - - CATKEGHGNEKLFF TGTGCCACTAAGGAGGGGCACGGTAATGAAAAACTGTTTTTT
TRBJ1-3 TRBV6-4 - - CAGPRDIQRNSGNTIYF TGTGCCGGGCCCCGGGACATACAAAGAAACTCTGGAAACACCATATATTTT
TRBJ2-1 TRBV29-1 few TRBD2 CSVPPRRASGRWGSYNEQFF TGCAGCGTCCCCCCCCGAAGGGCTAGCGGGAGGTGGGGTTCCTACAATGAGCAGTTCTTC
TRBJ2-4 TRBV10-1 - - CARRDFPGTIAKNIQYF TGCGCTAGAAGAGATTTTCCCGGGACAATAGCCAAAAACATTCAGTACTTC
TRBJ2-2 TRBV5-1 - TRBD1 CASSLGQGANTGELFF TGCGCCAGCAGCTTGGGACAGGGAGCGAACACCGGGGAGCTGTTTTTT
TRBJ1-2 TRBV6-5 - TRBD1 CASRLTGGWGYTF TGTGCCAGCAGACTTACAGGGGGCTGGGGCTACACCTTC
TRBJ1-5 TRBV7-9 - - CASSLDPRGSGQPQHF TGTGCCAGCAGCTTAGACCCCCGGGGAAGCGGGCAGCCCCAGCATTTT
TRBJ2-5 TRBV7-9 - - CASSPRRETQYF TGTGCCAGCAGCCCGCGTAGAGAGACCCAGTACTTC
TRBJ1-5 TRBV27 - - CASSLVEGSNQPQHF TGTGCCAGCAGTTTGGTGGAGGGGAGCAATCAGCCCCAGCATTTT
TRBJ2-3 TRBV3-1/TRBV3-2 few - CASSPDEGDTQYF TGTGCCAGCAGCCCTGACGAGGGAGATACGCAGTATTTT
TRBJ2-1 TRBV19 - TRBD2 CASSIRASGTGNEQFF TGTGCCAGTAGTATACGGGCTAGCGGGACCGGGAATGAGCAGTTCTTC
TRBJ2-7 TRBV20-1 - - CSASETGGSPTSF TGCAGTGCTAGTGAGACAGGTGGGAGCCCCACATCTTTC
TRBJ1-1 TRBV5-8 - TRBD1 CASSITTPGQGKMNTEAFF TGTGCCAGCAGCATAACAACCCCGGGACAGGGGAAAATGAACACTGAAGCTTTCTTT
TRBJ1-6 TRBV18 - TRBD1 CASSPRTGALSPLHF TGTGCCAGCTCACCCAGGACAGGGGCCTTGTCACCCCTCCACTTT
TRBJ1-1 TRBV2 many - CASSVDRPSAFF TGTGCCAGCAGTGTGGACCGACCTAGCGCTTTCTTT
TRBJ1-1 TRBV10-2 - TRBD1 CASSGVGTGRAEAFF TGCGCCAGCAGTGGGGTCGGGACAGGGAGGGCTGAAGCTTTCTTT
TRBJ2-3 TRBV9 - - CASSVGAPGGSGRDTQYF TGTGCCAGCAGCGTAGGGGCCCCAGGTGGCTCAGGAAGAGATACGCAGTATTTT
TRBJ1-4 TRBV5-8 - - CASSLGISTREKLFF TGTGCCAGCAGCTTAGGGATCTCCACTAGGGAAAAACTGTTTTTT
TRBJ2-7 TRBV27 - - CASSFGYKQYF TGTGCCAGCAGTTTCGGGTATAAGCAGTACTTC
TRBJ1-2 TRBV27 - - CASSLGVGTNYGYTF TGTGCCAGCAGTTTAGGAGTTGGGACAAACTATGGCTACACCTTC
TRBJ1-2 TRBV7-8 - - CASSRDSGYGYTF TGTGCCAGCAGCCGAGACTCCGGCTATGGCTACACCTTC
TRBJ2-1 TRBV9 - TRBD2 CASSVEAGGLYNEQFF TGTGCCAGCAGCGTAGAGGCGGGAGGACTATACAATGAGCAGTTCTTC
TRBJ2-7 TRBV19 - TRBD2 CASRPGLAGDEEQYF TGTGCCAGTAGACCGGGACTAGCGGGAGATGAGGAGCAGTACTTC
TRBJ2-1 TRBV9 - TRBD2 CASSVLGLAAYNEQFF TGTGCCAGCAGCGTACTAGGACTAGCGGCCTACAATGAGCAGTTCTTC
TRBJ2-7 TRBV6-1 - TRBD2 CASSEDPGDLAGRYEQYF TGTGCCAGCAGTGAAGATCCAGGGGATTTAGCGGGAAGGTACGAGCAGTACTTC
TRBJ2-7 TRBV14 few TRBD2 CASSQLIGLAGDEQYF TGTGCCAGCAGCCAATTAATTGGACTAGCGGGCGACGAGCAGTACTTC
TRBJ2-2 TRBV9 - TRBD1 CASSVLVQGASAGELFF TGTGCCAGCAGCGTTTTGGTCCAGGGGGCGAGTGCCGGGGAGCTGTTTTTT
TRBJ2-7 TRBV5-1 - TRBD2 CASSSRTGGFDEQYF TGCGCCAGCAGTTCCCGGACGGGGGGTTTTGACGAGCAGTACTTC
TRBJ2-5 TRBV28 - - CASSFGEETQYF TGTGCCAGCAGTTTTGGGGAGGAGACCCAGTACTTC
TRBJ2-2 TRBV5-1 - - CASSLHDTGELFF TGCGCCAGCAGCTTACACGACACCGGGGAGCTGTTTTTT
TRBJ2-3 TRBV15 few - CATSRPLFDTQYF TGTGCCACCAGCAGACCCTTATTTGATACGCAGTATTTT
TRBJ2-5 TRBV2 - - CASSESGGAETQYF TGTGCCAGCAGTGAGTCTGGGGGGGCGGAGACCCAGTACTTC
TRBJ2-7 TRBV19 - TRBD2 CASTPASGRYEQYF TGTGCCAGCACCCCTGCTAGCGGGAGGTACGAGCAGTACTTC